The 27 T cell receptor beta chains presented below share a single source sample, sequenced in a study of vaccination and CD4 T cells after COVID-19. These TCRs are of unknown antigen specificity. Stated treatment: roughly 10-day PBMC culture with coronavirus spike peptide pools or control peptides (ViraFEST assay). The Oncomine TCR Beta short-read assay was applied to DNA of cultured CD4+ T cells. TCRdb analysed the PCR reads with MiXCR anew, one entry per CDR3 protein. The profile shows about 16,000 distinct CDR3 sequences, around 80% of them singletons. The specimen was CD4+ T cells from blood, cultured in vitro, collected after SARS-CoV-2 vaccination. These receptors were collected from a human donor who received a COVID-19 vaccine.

CDR3 protein: CATSDARTKNYGYTF. CDR3 DNA: TGTGCCACCAGTGATGCGAGGACAAAAAACTATGGCTACACCTTC. The chain couples TRBV24-1 to TRBJ1-2, with D possibly TRBD1 on 5 matching bases. V was clipped by 3 bases and J by 2 bases, with 12 bases between them. CDR3 length: 15 residues. The V gene's germline CDR1 is KGHDR and CDR2 SFDVKD.

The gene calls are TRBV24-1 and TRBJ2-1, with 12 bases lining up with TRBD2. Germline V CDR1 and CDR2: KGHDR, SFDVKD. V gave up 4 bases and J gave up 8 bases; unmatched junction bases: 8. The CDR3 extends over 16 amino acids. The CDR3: CATSDPLAGGPYEQFF. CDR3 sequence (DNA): TGTGCCACCAGTGACCCTCTAGCGGGGGGGCCGTATGAGCAGTTCTTC.

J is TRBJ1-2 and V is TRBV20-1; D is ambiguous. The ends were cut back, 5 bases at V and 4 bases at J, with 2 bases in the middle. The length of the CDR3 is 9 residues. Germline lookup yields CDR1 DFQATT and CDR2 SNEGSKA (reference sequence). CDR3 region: CSAGYGYTF. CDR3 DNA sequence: TGCAGTGCTGGCTATGGCTACACCTTC.

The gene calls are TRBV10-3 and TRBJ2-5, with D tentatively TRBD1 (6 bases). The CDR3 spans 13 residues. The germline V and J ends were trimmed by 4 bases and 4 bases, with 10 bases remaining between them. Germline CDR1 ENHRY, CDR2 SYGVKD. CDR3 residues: CAISVGRGETQYF. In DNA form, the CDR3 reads TGTGCCATCAGTGTCGGCAGGGGAGAGACCCAGTACTTC.

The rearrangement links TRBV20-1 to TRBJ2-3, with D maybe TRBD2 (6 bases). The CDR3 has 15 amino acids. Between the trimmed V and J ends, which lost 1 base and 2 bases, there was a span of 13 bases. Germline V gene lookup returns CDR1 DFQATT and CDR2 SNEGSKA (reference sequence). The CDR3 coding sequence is TGCAGTGCTAGAGGGGGAGGACACAACACAGATACGCAGTATTTT. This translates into CSARGGGHNTDTQYF.

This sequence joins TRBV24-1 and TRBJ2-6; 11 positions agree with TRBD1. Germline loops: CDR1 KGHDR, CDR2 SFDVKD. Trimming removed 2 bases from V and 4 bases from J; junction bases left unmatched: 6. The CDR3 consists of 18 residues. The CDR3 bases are TGTGCCACCAGTGATTCGGGGACAGGGGGGGCAGGGGCCAACGTCCTGACTTTC. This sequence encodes CATSDSGTGGAGANVLTF.

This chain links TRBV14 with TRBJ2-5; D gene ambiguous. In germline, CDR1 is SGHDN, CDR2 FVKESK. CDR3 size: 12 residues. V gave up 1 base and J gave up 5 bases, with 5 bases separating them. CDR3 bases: TGTGCCAGCAGCCAAGTATGGGAGACCCAGTACTTC. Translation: CASSQVWETQYF.

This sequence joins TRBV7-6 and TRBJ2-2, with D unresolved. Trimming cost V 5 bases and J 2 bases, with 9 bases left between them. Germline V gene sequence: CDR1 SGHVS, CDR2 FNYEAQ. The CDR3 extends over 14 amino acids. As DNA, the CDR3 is TGTGCCAGCAGCGACCGCTCTAACACCGGGGAGCTGTTTTTT. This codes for CASSDRSNTGELFF. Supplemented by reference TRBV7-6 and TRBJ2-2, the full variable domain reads GAGVSQSPRYKVTKRGQDVALRCDPISGHVSLYWYRQALGQGPEFLTYFNYEAQQDKSGLPNDRFSAERPEGSISTLTIQRTEQRDSAMYRCASSDRSNTGELFFGEGSRLTVL.

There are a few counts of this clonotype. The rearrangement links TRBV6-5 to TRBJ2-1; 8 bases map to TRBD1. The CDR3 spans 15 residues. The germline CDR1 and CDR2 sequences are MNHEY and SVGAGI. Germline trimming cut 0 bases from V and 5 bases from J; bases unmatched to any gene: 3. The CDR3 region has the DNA TGTGCCAGCAGTTACTCTCTGACAGGGGACAATGAGCAGTTCTTC. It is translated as CASSYSLTGDNEQFF.

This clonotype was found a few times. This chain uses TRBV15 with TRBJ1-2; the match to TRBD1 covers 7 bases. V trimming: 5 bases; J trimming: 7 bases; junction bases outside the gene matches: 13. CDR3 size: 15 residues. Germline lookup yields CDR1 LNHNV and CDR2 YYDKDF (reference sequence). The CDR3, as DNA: TGTGCCACCAGCGTAGAAGGGGGCGTAGTTTCTGGCTACACCTTC. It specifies CATSVEGGVVSGYTF.

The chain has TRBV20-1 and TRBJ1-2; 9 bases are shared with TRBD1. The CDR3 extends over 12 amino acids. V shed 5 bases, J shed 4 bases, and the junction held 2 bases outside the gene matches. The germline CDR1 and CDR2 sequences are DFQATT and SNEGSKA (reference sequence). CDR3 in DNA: TGCAGTGCTCAGGACAGGGGCTATGGCTACACCTTC. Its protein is CSAQDRGYGYTF.

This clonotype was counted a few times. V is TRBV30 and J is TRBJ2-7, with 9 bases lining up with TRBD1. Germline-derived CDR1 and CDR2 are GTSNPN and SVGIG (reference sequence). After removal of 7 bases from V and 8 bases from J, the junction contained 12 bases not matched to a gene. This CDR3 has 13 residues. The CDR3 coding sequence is TGTGCCTCCAACCGGGACAGGGAGATGCAGCAGTACTTC. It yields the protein CASNRDREMQQYF.

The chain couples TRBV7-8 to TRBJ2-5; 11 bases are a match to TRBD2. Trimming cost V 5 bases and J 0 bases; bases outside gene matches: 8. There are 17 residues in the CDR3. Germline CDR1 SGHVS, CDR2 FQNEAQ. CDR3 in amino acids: CASSPLRLAGYQETQYF. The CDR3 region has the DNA TGTGCCAGCAGCCCTCTTCGACTAGCGGGGTACCAAGAGACCCAGTACTTC. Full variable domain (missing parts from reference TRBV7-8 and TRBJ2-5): GAGVSQSPRYKVAKRGQDVALRCDPISGHVSLFWYQQALGQGPEFLTYFQNEAQLDKSGLPSDRFFAERPEGSVSTLKIQRTQQEDSAVYLCASSPLRLAGYQETQYFGPGTRLLVL.

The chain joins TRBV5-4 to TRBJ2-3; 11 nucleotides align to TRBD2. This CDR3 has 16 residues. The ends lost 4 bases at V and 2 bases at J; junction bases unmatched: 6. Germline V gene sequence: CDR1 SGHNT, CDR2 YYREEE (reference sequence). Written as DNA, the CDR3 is TGTGCCAGCAGCCAGGCTAGCGGGGGGAACACAGATACGCAGTATTTT. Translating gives CASSQASGGNTDTQYF.

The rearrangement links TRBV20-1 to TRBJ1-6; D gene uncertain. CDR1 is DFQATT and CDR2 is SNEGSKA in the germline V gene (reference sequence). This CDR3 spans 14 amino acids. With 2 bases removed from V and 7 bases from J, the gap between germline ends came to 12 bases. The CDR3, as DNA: TGCAGTGCTAGACGGCAGGAGAACAATTCACCCCTCCACTTT. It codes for CSARRQENNSPLHF.

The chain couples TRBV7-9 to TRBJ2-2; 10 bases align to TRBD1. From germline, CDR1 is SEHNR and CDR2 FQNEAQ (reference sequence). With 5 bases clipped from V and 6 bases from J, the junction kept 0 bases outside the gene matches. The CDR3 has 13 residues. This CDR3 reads CASSDRGPGELFF. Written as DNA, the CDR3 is TGTGCCAGCAGCGACAGGGGGCCCGGGGAGCTGTTTTTT.

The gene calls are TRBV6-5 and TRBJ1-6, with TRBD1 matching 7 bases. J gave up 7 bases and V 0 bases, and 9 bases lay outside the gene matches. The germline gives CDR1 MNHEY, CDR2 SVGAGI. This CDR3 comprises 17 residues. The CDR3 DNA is TGTGCCAGCAGTTACTCTCGACAGGGCAGTGGGAATTCACCCCTCCACTTT. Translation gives CASSYSRQGSGNSPLHF.

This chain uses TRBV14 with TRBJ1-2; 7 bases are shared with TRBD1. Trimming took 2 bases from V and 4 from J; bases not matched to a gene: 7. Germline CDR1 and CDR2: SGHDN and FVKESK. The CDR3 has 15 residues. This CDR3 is CASSQYDREGYGYTF. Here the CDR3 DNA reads TGTGCCAGCAGCCAATACGACAGGGAGGGCTATGGCTACACCTTC.

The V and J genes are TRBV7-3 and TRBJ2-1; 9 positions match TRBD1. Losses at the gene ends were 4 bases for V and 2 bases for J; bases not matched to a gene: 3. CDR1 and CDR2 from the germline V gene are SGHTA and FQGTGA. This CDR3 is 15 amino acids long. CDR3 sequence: CASSWDRVAYNEQFF. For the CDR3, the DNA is TGTGCCAGCAGCTGGGACAGGGTTGCCTACAATGAGCAGTTCTTC.

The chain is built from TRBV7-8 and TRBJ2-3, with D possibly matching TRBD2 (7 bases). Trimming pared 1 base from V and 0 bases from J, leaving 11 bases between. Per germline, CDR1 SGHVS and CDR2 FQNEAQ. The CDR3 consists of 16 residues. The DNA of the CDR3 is TGTGCCAGCAGCTTAGTTGCGGGGGCTAGCACAGATACGCAGTATTTT. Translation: CASSLVAGASTDTQYF.

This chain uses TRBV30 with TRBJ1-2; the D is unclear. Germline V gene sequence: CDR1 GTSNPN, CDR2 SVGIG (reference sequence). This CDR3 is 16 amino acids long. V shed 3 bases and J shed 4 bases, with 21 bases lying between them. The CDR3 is CAWSAAFGREPYGYTF. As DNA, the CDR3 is TGTGCCTGGAGCGCAGCTTTTGGGAGGGAACCCTATGGCTACACCTTC.

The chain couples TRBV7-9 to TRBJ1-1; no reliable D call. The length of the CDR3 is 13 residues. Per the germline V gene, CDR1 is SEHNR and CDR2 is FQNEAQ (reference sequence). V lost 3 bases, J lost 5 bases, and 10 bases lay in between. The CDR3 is CASSFGQQTEAFF. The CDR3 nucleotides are TGTGCCAGCAGCTTTGGGCAGCAAACTGAAGCTTTCTTT.

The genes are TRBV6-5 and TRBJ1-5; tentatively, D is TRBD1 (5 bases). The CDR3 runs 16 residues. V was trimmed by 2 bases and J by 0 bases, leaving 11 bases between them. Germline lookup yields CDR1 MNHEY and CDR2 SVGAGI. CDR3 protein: CASSYDRSSSNQPQHF. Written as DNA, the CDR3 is TGTGCCAGCAGTTACGACAGATCCTCTAGCAATCAGCCCCAGCATTTT.

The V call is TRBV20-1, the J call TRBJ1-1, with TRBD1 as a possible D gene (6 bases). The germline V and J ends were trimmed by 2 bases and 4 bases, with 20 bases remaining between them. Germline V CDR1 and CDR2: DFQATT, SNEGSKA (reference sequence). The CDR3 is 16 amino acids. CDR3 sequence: CSARSQTGGAGTEAFF. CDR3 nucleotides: TGCAGTGCTAGATCCCAAACCGGGGGCGCGGGCACTGAAGCTTTCTTT.

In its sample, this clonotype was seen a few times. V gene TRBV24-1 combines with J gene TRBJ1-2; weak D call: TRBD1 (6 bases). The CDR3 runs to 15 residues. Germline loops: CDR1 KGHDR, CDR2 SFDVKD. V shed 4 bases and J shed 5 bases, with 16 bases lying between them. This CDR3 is CATSDYPTGIYGYTF. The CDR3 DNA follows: TGTGCCACCAGTGACTACCCGACAGGAATATATGGCTACACCTTC.

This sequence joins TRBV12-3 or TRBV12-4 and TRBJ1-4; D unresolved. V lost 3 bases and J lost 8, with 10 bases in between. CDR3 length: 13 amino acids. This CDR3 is CASSFLAGEKLFF. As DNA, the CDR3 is TGTGCCAGCAGTTTCTTAGCCGGCGAAAAACTGTTTTTT.

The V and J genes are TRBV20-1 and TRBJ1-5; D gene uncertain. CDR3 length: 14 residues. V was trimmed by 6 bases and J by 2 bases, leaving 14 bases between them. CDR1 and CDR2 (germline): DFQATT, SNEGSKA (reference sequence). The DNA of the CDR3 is TGCAGTGCCCCCCGAGGTGTAGGCAATCAGCCCCAGCATTTT. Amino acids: CSAPRGVGNQPQHF.